This T cell receptor (beta chain) stems from a study of identical twins (dated by TCRdb to the mid-2010s). At the level of the whole study: To test whether fetal clonotypes persist, the study used deep sequencing on TCR alpha and beta repertoires from monozygotic twins, unrelated adults of various ages, and cord blood. Replicate twin experiments were performed at different times using different library preparation protocols to rule out contamination.

The library was built by means of 5' RACE. Sequencing instrument: Illumina HiSeq 2000. A universal primer binding site was added through template switching, and the final cDNA carried a unique molecular identifier so that TCR cDNA molecules could be counted accurately. Specific primers in the conserved constant-segment region were used to synthesize first-strand cDNA for TCR alpha and beta chains. To control for contamination, every cDNA library was double barcoded, receiving both a SMART-Mk sample barcode and Illumina barcodes. TruSeq adapter sequences and Illumina sample barcodes were added in two successive PCR steps. TCR alpha and beta cDNA libraries were sequenced on the Illumina HiSeq platform with custom primers. On the study's bioinformatics: Unique molecular identifiers were extracted from raw reads with MiGEC, and CDR3 positions were determined with MiXCR. For each individual, recombination models were inferred using an EM algorithm with the repgenHMM and IGoR tools. The analysis of shared clonotypes was done with the tcR package in R, with sharing normalized by the product of cloneset sizes. To study raw recombination without the effects of thymic and clonal selection, out-of-frame nonproductive sequences were analyzed. In TCRdb, the public reads were trimmed at Q25 with fastp and aligned with MiXCR, with productive beta chains retained. Every entry covers one CDR3 protein and lists the most common genes and DNA from its rows. These V and J calls are TCRdb output, not the study's own analysis. The sample table shows approximately 300,000 distinct CDR3 sequences, and roughly 10% are seen once. Of the sample, 7% to 8.5% is held by the ten largest clones.

What the study reported, not specific to this receptor: Fewer insertions were carried by abundant cord blood beta clonotypes; a weaker similar trend was observed in young adult naive repertoires, while no such trend was observed in memory repertoires. In monozygotic twins, recombination models systematically underestimated out-of-frame TCR alpha sharing, but the models matched the sharing seen between unrelated individuals. In beta out-of-frame sequences, excess twin sharing was weaker, because having fewer shared sequences lowered the signal-to-noise ratio. Compared with coincidental sharing between unrelated individuals, out-of-frame TCR alpha sequences shared between twins showed an excess of sequences with low generation probability. Zero-insertion analyses could be partly confounded by invariant T cells such as MAIT and iNKT, though diverse VJ usage argued against such confounding for most clonotypes. Because the same donors could not be followed over many years, the conclusions relied on cross-sectional statistical analysis.

The germline V gene (reference sequence) sets CDR1 to PRHDT and CDR2 to FYEKMQ. V is cut by 5 bases and J by 3 bases, and the space between the germline ends is 11 bases. Inclusive of the bounding cysteine and phenylalanine, the CDR3 is 14 residues long. Only the CDR3 region is kept as DNA, spanning 42 bases read in frame from base 1. About this clonotype itself: The target of this receptor is not known. Per-base qualities were not stored, and no clone one base away is much larger.

Only healthy Caucasian donors were included. The twin cohort comprised three pairs of female monozygotic twins, all aged about 18 to 30 years. CD4+ and CD8+ T cell populations were isolated with positive isolation kits from Invitrogen. The data also belong to a second study, concerning yellow fever vaccine responses in identical twins. According to the second study: The T cell response to vaccination in identical twins was reported by the authors to appear partly convergent and partly personalized. The study precisely tracked vaccine-responding T cell clones in identical twins.

Rearrangement joined TRBV13 to TRBJ1-5, with a tentative D gene TRBD1 over 5 matching bases. Sequenced sample: CD8+ T cells sorted from blood. The source is a woman aged 18-29 years in good health. The DNA is as follows: TGTGCCAGCAGCGGCGGGGGAAACAATCAGCCCCAGCATTTT. It is translated as CASSGGGNNQPQHF.